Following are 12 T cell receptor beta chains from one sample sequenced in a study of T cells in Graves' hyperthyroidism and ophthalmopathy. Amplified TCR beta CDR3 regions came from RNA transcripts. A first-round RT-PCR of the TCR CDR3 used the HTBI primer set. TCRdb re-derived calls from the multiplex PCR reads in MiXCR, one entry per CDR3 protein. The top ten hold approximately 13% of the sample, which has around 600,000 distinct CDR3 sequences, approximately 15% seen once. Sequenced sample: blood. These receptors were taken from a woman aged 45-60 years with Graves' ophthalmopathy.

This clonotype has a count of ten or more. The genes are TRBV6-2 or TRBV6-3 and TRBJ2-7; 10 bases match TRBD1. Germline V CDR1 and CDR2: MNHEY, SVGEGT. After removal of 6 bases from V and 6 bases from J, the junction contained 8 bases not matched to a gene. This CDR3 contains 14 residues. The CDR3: CASRGTGVLGEQYF. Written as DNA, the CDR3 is TGTGCCAGCAGAGGGACAGGGGTATTAGGCGAGCAGTACTTC.

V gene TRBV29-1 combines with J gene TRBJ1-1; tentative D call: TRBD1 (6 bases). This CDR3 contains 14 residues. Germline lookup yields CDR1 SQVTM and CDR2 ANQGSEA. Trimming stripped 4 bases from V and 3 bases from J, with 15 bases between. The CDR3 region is CSVGGNRVDTEAFF. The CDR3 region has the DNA TGCAGCGTTGGGGGGAACAGGGTCGACACTGAAGCTTTCTTT. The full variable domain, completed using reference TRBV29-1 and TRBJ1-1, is SAVISQKPSRDICQRGTSLTIQCQVDSQVTMMFWYRQQPGQSLTLIATANQGSEATYESGFVIDKFPISRPNLTFSTLTVSNMSPEDSSIYLCSVGGNRVDTEAFFGQGTRLTVV.

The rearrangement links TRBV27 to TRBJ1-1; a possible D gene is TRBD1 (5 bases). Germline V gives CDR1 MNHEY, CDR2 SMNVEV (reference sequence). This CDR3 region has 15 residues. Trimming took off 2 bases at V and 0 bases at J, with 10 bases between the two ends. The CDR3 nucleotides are TGTGCCAGCAGTTTACGACAGCCATTGAACACTGAAGCTTTCTTT. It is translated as CASSLRQPLNTEAFF.

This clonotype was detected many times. The CDR3: CASSPSMQETQYF. In nucleotides, the CDR3 is TGTGCCAGCTCACCATCTATGCAAGAGACCCAGTACTTC. This chain uses TRBV18 with TRBJ2-5; D remains unclear. V dropped 2 bases and J dropped 2 bases, with 6 bases sitting between them. The CDR3 extends over 13 amino acids. Germline values: CDR1 KGHSH, CDR2 LQKENI.

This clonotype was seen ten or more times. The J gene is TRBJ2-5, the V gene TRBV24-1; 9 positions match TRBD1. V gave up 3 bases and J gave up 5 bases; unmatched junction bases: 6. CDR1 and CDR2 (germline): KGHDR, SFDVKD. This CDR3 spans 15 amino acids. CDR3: CATSDPGQGGETQYF. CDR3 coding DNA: TGTGCCACCAGTGATCCGGGACAGGGTGGTGAGACCCAGTACTTC.

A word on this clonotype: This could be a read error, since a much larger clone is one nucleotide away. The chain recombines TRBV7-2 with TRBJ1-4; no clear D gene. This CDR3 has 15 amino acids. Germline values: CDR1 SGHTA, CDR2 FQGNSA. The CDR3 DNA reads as TGTGCCAGCAGCTTGACGGGATCCCGTAATGAAAAACCGTTTTTT. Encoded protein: CASSLTGSRNEKPFF.

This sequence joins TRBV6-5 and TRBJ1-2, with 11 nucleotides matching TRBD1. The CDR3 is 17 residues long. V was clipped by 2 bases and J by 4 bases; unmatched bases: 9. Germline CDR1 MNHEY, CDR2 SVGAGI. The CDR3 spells CASSYNQGQGATYGYTF. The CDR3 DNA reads TGTGCCAGCAGTTACAACCAAGGACAGGGGGCCACCTATGGCTACACCTTC.

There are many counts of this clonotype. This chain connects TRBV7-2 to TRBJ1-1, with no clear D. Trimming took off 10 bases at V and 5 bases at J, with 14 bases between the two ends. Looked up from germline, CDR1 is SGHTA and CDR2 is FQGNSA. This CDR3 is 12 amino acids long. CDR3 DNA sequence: TGTGCCACCCGTAGAGGTTTTACTGAAGCTTTCTTT. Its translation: CATRRGFTEAFF.

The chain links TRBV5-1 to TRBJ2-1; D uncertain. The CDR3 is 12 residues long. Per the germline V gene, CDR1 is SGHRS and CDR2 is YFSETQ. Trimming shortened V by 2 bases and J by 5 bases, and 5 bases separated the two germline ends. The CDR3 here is CASSFQDNEQFF. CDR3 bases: TGCGCCAGCAGCTTCCAGGACAATGAGCAGTTCTTC.

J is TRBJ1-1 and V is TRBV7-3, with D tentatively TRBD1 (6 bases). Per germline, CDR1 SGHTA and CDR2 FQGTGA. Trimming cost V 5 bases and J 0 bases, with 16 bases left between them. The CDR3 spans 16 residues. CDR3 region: CASSQLGGALNTEAFF. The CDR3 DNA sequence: TGTGCCAGCAGCCAATTAGGGGGGGCCCTGAACACTGAAGCTTTCTTT.

DNA for the CDR3: TGCGCCAGCAGCCAGAACACCGGGACTAGCGGGACAGATACGCAGTATTTT. It yields the protein CASSQNTGTSGTDTQYF. The rearrangement joins TRBV5-1 to TRBJ2-3, with 12 bases lining up with TRBD2. The CDR3 loop spans 17 amino acids. Germline V gene lookup returns CDR1 SGHRS and CDR2 YFSETQ. V was pared by 4 bases and J by 3 bases, with 9 bases of the junction left unmatched.

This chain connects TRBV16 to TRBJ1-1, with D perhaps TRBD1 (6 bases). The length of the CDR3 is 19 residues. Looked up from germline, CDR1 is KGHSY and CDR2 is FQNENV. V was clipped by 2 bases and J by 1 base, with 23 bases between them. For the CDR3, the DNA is TGTGCCAGCAGCCAAATTTTTCCGGAAGTGGGGGGCTCGAACACTGAAGCTTTCTTT. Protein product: CASSQIFPEVGGSNTEAFF.